Listed here is a single T cell receptor (beta chain). Its antigen remains unidentified. The time point here: week 47, end of study. A single vaccine dose contained 300 ug of mutant IDH1 20-mer peptide, and topical imiquimod was used with it. Some clones are missing from TCRdb's copy, which holds only in-frame ones; the method was immunoSEQ multiplex PCR. The sample yields fewer than 40,000 clones, 75% to 95% seen once. This entry comes from a study of a mutant IDH1 vaccine in newly diagnosed glioma. Specimen: PBMCs, collected from a glioma patient whose treatment included an IDH1 peptide vaccine. The TCR sequence derives from a woman aged 40 to 55 with glioma.

This CDR3 is CASRQGQQTYEQYF. The CDR3 region has the DNA TGTGCCAGCAGGCAGGGCCAACAGACCTACGAGCAGTACTTC. The chain recombines TRBV6-1 with TRBJ2-7, with a possible D match to TRBD1 (5 bases). CDR3 length: 14 amino acids. CDR1 is MNHNS, CDR2 SASEGT, per germline. The V end lost 6 bases, the J end lost 2 bases, and 14 bases lay between the germline ends.